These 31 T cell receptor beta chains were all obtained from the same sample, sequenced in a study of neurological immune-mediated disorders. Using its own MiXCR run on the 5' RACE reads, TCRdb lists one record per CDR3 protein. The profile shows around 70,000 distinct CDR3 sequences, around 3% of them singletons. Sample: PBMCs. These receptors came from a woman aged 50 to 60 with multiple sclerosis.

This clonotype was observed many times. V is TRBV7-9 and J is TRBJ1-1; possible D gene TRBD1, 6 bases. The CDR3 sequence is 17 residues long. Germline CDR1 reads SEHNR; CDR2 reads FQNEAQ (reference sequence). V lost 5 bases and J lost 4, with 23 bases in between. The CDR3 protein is CASSPRGGRGSSTEAFF. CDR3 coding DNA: TGTGCCAGCAGCCCCCGTGGGGGGCGCGGTAGCTCCACTGAAGCTTTCTTT.

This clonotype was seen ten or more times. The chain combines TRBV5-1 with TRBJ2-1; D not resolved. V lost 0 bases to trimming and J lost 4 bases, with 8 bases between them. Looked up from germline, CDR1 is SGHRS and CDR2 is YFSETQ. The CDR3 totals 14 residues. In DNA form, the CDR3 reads TGCGCCAGCAGCTTGGAGACGGAATACAATGAGCAGTTCTTC. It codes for CASSLETEYNEQFF.

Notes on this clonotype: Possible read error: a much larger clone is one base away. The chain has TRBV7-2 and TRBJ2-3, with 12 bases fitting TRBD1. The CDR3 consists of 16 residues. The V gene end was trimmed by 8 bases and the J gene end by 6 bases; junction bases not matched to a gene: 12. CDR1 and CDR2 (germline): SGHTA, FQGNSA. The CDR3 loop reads CASLGGTGGLRDTQYF. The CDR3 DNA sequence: TGTGCCAGCCTCGGGGGGACAGGGGGCTTAAGGGATACGCAGTATTTT.

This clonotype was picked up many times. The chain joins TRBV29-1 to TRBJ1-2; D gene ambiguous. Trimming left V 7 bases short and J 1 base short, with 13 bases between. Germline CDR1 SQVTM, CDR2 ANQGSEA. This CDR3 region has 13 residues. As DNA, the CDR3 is TGCAGCGCTCAGGTCAACTATAACTATGGCTACACCTTC. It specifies CSAQVNYNYGYTF. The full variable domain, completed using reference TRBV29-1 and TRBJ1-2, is SAVISQKPSRDICQRGTSLTIQCQVDSQVTMMFWYRQQPGQSLTLIATANQGSEATYESGFVIDKFPISRPNLTFSTLTVSNMSPEDSSIYLCSAQVNYNYGYTFGSGTRLTVV.

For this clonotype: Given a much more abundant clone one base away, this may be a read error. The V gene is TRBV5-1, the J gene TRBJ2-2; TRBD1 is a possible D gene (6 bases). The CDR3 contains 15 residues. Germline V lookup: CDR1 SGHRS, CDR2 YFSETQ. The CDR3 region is CASSFQGINTGALFF. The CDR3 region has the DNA TGCGCCAGCAGCTTCCAGGGGATTAACACCGGGGCGCTGTTTTTT.

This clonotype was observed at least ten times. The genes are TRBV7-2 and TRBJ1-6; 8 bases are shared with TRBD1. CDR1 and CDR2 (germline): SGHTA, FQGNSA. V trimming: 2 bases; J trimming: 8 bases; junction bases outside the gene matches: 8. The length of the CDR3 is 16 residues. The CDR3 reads CASSLFQGARYSPLHF. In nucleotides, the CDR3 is TGTGCCAGCAGCTTATTTCAGGGGGCGCGTTATTCACCCCTCCACTTT.

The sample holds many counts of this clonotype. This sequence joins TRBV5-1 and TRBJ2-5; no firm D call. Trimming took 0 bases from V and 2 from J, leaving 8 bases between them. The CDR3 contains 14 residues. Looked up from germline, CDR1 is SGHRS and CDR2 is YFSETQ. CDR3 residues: CASSLGQNQETQYF. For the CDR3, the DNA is TGCGCCAGCAGCTTGGGGCAAAATCAAGAGACCCAGTACTTC.

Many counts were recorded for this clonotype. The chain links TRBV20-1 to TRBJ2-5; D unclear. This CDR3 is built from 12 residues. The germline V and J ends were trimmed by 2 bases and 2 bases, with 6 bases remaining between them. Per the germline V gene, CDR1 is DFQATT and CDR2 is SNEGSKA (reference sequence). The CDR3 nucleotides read TGCAGTGCTAGAACCCCTCAAGAGACCCAGTACTTC. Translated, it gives CSARTPQETQYF.

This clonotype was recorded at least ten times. The CDR3 is CASSLRGENYGYTF. The CDR3 DNA follows: TGTGCCAGCAGCTTACGTGGGGAAAACTATGGCTACACCTTC. The rearrangement links TRBV7-9 to TRBJ1-2; no clear D gene. Per germline, CDR1 SEHNR and CDR2 FQNEAQ (reference sequence). The length of the CDR3 is 14 residues. Trimming pared 2 bases from V and 2 bases from J, leaving 9 bases between.

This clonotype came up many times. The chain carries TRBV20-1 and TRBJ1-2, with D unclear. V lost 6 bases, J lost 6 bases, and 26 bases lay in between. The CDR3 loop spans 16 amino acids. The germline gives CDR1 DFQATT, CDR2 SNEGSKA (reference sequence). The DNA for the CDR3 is TGCAGTGCACAGCCCCCCGGCCGGCCCCATTTGAATGGCTACACCTTC. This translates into CSAQPPGRPHLNGYTF.

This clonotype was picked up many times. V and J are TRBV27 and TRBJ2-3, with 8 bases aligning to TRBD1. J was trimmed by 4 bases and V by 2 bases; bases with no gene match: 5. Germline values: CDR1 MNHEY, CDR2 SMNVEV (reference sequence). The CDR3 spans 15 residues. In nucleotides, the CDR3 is TGTGCCAGCAGTTTAACTCGGACAGGGTCAGATACGCAGTATTTT. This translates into CASSLTRTGSDTQYF.

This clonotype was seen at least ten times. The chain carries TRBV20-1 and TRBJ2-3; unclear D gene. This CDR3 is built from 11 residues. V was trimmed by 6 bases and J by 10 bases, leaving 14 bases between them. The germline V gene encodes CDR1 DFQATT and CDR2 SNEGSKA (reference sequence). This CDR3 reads CSATVRAAQYF. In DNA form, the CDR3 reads TGCAGTGCGACGGTTCGGGCTGCGCAGTATTTT.

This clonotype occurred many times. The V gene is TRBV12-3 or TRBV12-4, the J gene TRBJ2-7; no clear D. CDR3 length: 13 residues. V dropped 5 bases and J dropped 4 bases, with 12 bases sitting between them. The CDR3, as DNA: TGTGCCAGCAGTAGGCAGGTCGTTTACGAGCAGTACTTC. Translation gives CASSRQVVYEQYF.

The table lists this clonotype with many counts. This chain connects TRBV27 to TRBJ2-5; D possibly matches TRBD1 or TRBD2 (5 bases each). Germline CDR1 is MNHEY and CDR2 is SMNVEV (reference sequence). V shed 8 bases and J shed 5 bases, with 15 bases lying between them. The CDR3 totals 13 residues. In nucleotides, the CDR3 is TGTGCCAGCCCCAGAGGGGTGGGGGAGACCCAGTACTTC. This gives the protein CASPRGVGETQYF.

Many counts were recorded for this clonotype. The CDR3 sequence: CASSRQPGWTEGYTF. CDR3 sequence (DNA): TGCGCCAGCAGTCGGCAACCCGGATGGACCGAAGGCTACACCTTC. The chain couples TRBV10-2 to TRBJ1-2, with D unresolved. The CDR3 extends over 15 amino acids. V was pared by 5 bases and J by 8 bases, with 21 bases between. Germline V gives CDR1 WSHSY, CDR2 SAAADI.

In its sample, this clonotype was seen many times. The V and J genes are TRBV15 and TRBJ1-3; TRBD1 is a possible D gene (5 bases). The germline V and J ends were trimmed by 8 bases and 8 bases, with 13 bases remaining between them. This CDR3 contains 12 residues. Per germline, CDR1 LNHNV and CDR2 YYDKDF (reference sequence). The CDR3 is CATQSVGDTIYF. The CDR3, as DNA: TGTGCCACCCAGAGTGTAGGGGACACCATATATTTT.

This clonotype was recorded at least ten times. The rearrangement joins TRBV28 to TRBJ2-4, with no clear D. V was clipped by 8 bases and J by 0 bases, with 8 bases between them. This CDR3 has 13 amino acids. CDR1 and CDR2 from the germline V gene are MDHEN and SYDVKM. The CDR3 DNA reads TGTGCCAGCGTCCACACAGCCAAAAACATTCAGTACTTC. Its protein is CASVHTAKNIQYF.

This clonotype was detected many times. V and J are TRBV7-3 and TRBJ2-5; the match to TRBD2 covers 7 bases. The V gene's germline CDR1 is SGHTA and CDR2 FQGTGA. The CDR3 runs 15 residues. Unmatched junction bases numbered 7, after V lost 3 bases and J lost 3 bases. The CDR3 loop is CASSLSGTLEETQYF. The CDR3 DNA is TGTGCCAGCAGCTTGAGCGGGACCCTAGAAGAGACCCAGTACTTC.

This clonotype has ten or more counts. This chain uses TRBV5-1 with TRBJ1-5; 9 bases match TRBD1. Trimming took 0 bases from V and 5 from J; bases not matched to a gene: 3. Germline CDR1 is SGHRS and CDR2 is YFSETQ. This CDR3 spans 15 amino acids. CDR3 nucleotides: TGCGCCAGCAGCTTGGCCGGGACAGGGTATCAGCCCCAGCATTTT. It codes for CASSLAGTGYQPQHF.

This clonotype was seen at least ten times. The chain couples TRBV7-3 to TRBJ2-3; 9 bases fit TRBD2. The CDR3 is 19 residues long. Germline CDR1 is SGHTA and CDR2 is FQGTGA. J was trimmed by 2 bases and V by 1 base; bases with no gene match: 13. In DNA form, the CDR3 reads TGTGCCAGCAGCTTAAGGGCGGGAGGGCCCTCTACGACCACAGATACGCAGTATTTT. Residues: CASSLRAGGPSTTTDTQYF.

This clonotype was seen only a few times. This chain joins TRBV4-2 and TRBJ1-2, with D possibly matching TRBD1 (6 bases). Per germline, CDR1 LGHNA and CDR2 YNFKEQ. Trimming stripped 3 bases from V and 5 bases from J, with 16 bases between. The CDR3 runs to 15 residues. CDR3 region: CASSQGGTFEYGYTF. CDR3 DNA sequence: TGTGCCAGCAGCCAGGGTGGGACATTTGAGTATGGCTACACCTTC.

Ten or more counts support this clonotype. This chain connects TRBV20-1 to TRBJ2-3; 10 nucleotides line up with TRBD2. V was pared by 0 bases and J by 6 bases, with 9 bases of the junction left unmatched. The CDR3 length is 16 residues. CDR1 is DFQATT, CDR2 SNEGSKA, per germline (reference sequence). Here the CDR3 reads CSARDPASGGGDTQYF. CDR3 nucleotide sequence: TGCAGTGCTAGAGATCCCGCTAGCGGGGGCGGGGATACGCAGTATTTT.

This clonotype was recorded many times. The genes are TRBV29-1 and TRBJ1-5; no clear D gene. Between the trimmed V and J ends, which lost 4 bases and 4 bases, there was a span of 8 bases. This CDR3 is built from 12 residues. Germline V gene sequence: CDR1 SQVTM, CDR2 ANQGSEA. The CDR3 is CSVVEGNQPQHF. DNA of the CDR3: TGCAGCGTTGTCGAAGGTAATCAGCCCCAGCATTTT.

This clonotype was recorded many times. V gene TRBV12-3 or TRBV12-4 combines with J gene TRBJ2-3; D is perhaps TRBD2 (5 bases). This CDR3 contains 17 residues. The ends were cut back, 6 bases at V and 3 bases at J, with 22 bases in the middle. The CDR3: CASRRPAGPRATDTQYF. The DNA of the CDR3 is TGTGCCAGCAGGAGACCGGCGGGCCCAAGGGCTACAGATACGCAGTATTTT.

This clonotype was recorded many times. In nucleotides, the CDR3 is TGCAGTGCTAGAGGTGGGGGAAACCAAGAGACCCAGTACTTC. This sequence encodes CSARGGGNQETQYF. The chain couples TRBV20-1 to TRBJ2-5; the D call may be TRBD1 or TRBD2 (5 bases each). Germline values: CDR1 DFQATT, CDR2 SNEGSKA (reference sequence). V was clipped by 1 base and J by 0 bases, with 9 bases between them. CDR3 size: 14 residues.

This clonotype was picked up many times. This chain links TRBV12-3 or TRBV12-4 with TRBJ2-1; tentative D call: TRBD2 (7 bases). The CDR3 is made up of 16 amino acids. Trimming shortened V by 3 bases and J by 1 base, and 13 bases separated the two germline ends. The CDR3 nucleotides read TGTGCCAGCAGTTTCGGCGGGGGCGGATCCTACAATGAGCAGTTCTTC. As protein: CASSFGGGGSYNEQFF.

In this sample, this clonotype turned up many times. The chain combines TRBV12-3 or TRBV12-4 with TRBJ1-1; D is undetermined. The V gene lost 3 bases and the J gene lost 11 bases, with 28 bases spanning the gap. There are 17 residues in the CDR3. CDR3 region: CASSFSHSPAVVKAAFF. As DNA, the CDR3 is TGTGCCAGCAGTTTTTCTCACAGCCCCGCCGTGGTAAAGGCCGCTTTCTTT.

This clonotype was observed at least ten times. The CDR3 loop is CASKLWGQQLVNYGYTF. The CDR3 DNA reads as TGTGCCAGCAAACTATGGGGACAACAGCTGGTTAACTATGGCTACACCTTC. The chain is built from TRBV28 and TRBJ1-2, with D tentatively TRBD1 (6 bases). The CDR3 covers 17 residues. Germline V gene data show CDR1 as MDHEN and CDR2 as SYDVKM. The V and J ends lost 7 bases and 1 base respectively, with 22 bases between them.

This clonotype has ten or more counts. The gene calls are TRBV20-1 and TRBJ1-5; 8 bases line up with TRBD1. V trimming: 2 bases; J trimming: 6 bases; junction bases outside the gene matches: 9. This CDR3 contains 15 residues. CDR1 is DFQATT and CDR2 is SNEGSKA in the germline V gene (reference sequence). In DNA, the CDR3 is TGCAGTGCTAGAACCGGGACAGGTGCCTCTCAGCCCCAGCATTTT. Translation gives CSARTGTGASQPQHF.

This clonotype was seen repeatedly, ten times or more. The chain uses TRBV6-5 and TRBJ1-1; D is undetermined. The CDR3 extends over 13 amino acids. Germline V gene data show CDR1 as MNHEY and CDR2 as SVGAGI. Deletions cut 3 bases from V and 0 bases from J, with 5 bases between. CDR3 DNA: TGTGCCAGCAGTTATGGGATGAACACTGAAGCTTTCTTT. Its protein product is CASSYGMNTEAFF.

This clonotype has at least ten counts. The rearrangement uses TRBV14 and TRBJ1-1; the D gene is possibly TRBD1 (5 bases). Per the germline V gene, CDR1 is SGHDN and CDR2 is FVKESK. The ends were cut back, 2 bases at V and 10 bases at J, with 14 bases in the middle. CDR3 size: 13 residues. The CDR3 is CASSQYRSLGAFF. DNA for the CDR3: TGTGCCAGCAGCCAATACAGGTCCTTGGGAGCTTTCTTT.